The following is a TCR beta chain sequence with its context. Per the authors' pipeline: Reference gene primers were amplified, and this amplification served to estimate nucleated cell counts. TCRdb keeps only in-frame clones here, not all; method: immunoSEQ multiplex PCR. V, J and clone size are taken as reported in that table, and D and trimming were inferred from the DNA itself. The sample has over 250,000 clones, approximately 85% seen once. Unmatched junction bases numbered 3, after V lost 4 bases and J lost 1 base. The V gene's germline CDR1 is LNHNV and CDR2 YYDKDF (reference sequence). The CDR3 length is 14 residues. The entry originates in a study of blood T cell repertoires in COVID-19.

Sequenced: peripheral blood. This clonotype was sampled from a man aged 45-65 years with active or convalescent COVID-19. V usage is TRBV15 and J usage is TRBJ2-7, with 8 nucleotides matching TRBD1. The CDR3 DNA sequence: TGTGCCACCAGCAACAACAGGGGGTCCTACGAGCAGTACTTC. Its protein product is CATSNNRGSYEQYF.